This T cell receptor (beta chain) stems from a study of blood T cell repertoires in COVID-19. As for the study in general: Acute-phase and convalescent COVID-19 samples originated in the United States, Italy and Spain. T cells, B-cell-depleted T cells, or PBMCs supplied cDNA or gDNA.

Germline V gene data show CDR1 as SGHAT and CDR2 as FQNNGV. The V end lost 3 bases, the J end lost 1 base, and 15 bases lay between the germline ends. CDR3 size: 16 residues. It was during active infection that Seattle patients were enrolled and then longitudinally followed. As processed by the authors: Reference gene primer amplification in the assay estimated nucleated cell counts. Clones were read by immunoSEQ multiplex PCR, and TCRdb kept only the in-frame ones, dropping some. The V and J calls and the clone size are those of that table, but D and trimming were determined from the DNA. The table has some 200,000 clones, around nine tenths seen once.

The genes are TRBV11-2 and TRBJ2-5, with a weak D call TRBD2 (6 bases). Specimen: peripheral blood. This sequence was found in a man aged 45-65 years with COVID-19, enrolled during active disease. CDR3: CASSFGLAGTQETQYF. The DNA for the CDR3 is TGTGCCAGCAGCTTCGGTCTCGCGGGAACCCAAGAGACCCAGTACTTC.